These 28 T cell receptor beta chains originate from one sample sequenced in a study of chemoradiotherapy in HPV16-positive cancers. Using immunoSEQ multiplex PCR, the repertoire was profiled, and TCRdb retains in-frame clones only, with some absent. Of about 2,900 clones listed, 80% to 95% were seen once; the top ten hold approximately 3.8%. The starting material was tumor tissue, obtained from a patient who underwent chemoradiotherapy. These receptors came from a human donor with HPV-associated anogenital cancer.

This sequence joins TRBV7-8 and TRBJ2-1; D is undetermined. The CDR3 has 13 residues. V was shortened by 5 bases and J by 8 bases, with 13 bases between the two germline ends. Germline V gene lookup returns CDR1 SGHVS and CDR2 FQNEAQ. CDR3 bases: TGTGCCAGCAGCCCACCCCGTACGGATGAGCAGTTCTTC. The encoded protein is CASSPPRTDEQFF.

J is TRBJ1-5 and V is TRBV19; 8 bases are a match to TRBD1. The CDR3 length is 14 residues. V gave up 3 bases and J gave up 4 bases; unmatched junction bases: 2. The germline CDR1 and CDR2 sequences are LNHDA and SQIVND (reference sequence). The CDR3 bases are TGTGCCAGTAGTATCGGGACAGGAAATCAGCCCCAGCATTTT. Translating it yields CASSIGTGNQPQHF.

V is TRBV18 and J is TRBJ1-5, with a possible D match to TRBD1 (6 bases). The germline V and J ends were trimmed by 3 bases and 8 bases, with 17 bases remaining between them. There are 15 residues in the CDR3. From germline, CDR1 is KGHSH and CDR2 LQKENI. This CDR3 is CASSPQRGGAEPQHF. CDR3 bases: TGTGCCAGCTCACCCCAGCGAGGGGGGGCTGAGCCCCAGCATTTT.

V gene TRBV6-1 combines with J gene TRBJ1-1, with D hard to call. Trimming took off 1 base at V and 2 bases at J, with 11 bases between the two ends. Germline V lookup: CDR1 MNHNS, CDR2 SASEGT. CDR3 size: 15 residues. The CDR3 spells CASSEGTRANTEAFF. CDR3 in DNA: TGTGCCAGCAGTGAAGGGACCCGGGCAAACACTGAAGCTTTCTTT.

The rearrangement uses TRBV29-1 and TRBJ1-1, with 12 bases matching TRBD1. CDR1 and CDR2 (germline): SQVTM, ANQGSEA. The CDR3 contains 14 residues. With V trimmed by 5 bases and J by 11 bases, 12 bases remained unmatched. The CDR3 here is CSVYITGQGARAFF. CDR3 in DNA: TGCAGCGTTTATATTACGGGACAGGGGGCTCGGGCTTTCTTT.

The gene calls are TRBV7-6 and TRBJ2-7; no definite D call. This CDR3 spans 13 amino acids. The germline V gene has CDR1 SGHVS and CDR2 FNYEAQ. V was trimmed by 1 base and J by 6 bases, leaving 10 bases between them. This chain's CDR3 is CASSLDTGGEQYV. The CDR3, as DNA: TGTGCCAGCAGCTTAGATACCGGCGGCGAGCAGTACGTC.

This clone has only a few counts. The V gene is TRBV5-4, the J gene TRBJ2-3; D remains unclear. The CDR3 spans 14 residues. The germline gives CDR1 SGHNT, CDR2 YYREEE (reference sequence). V was trimmed by 0 bases and J by 6 bases, leaving 11 bases between them. CDR3 amino acids: CASSLGLEGDTQYF. The CDR3 nucleotides read TGTGCCAGCAGCTTGGGCCTAGAAGGGGATACGCAGTATTTT.

Details on this clone: The junction shows a germline mismatch at one end, possibly a read error. This chain joins TRBV30 and TRBJ1-4, with D perhaps matching TRBD1 (5 bases). The CDR3 consists of 14 residues. Germline V gene lookup returns CDR1 GTSNPN and CDR2 SVGIG (reference sequence). CDR3 in DNA: TGTGTCTGGAGGTGGGCAGGGTCTAATGAAAAACTGTTTTTT. As protein: CVWRWAGSNEKLFF.

The chain combines TRBV7-3 with TRBJ2-5; 7 bases map to TRBD1. Germline V lookup: CDR1 SGHTA, CDR2 FQGTGA. This CDR3 has 15 amino acids. V lost 6 bases and J lost 1; bases outside the gene matches: 8. The CDR3 bases are TGTGCCAGCAGGCCGTTAGGGGGCCCCCAAGAGACCCAGTACTTC. As protein: CASRPLGGPQETQYF.

The rearrangement joins TRBV4-2 to TRBJ2-7; D may be TRBD1 (7 bases). V was clipped by 3 bases and J by 6 bases, with 15 bases between them. Germline loops: CDR1 LGHNA, CDR2 YNFKEQ. This CDR3 has 14 residues. The CDR3 reads CASSHRPGGGEQYV. In DNA, the CDR3 is TGTGCCAGCAGCCACCGTCCAGGGGGAGGCGAGCAGTACGTC.

V usage is TRBV19 and J usage is TRBJ1-5; D is uncertain. Germline CDR1 and CDR2: LNHDA and SQIVND (reference sequence). Deletions cut 7 bases from V and 5 bases from J, with 21 bases between. The length of the CDR3 is 16 residues. DNA for the CDR3: TGTGCCAGTAACCCCGTTTCGGAACTGGTCGATCAGCCCCAGCATTTT. It yields the protein CASNPVSELVDQPQHF. Variable domain in full (rest from reference TRBV19 and TRBJ1-5): DGGITQSPKYLFRKEGQNVTLSCEQNLNHDAMYWYRQDPGQGLRLIYYSQIVNDFQKGDIAEGYSVSREKKESFPLTVTSAQKNPTAFYLCASNPVSELVDQPQHFGDGTRLSIL.

This chain joins TRBV7-2 and TRBJ1-2, with D maybe TRBD1 (5 bases). V dropped 5 bases and J dropped 9 bases, with 13 bases sitting between them. Germline V CDR1 and CDR2: SGHTA, FQGNSA. CDR3 length: 12 amino acids. For the CDR3, the DNA is TGTGCCAGCAGCCTCTGGGGGGATAGCTACACCTTC. It is translated as CASSLWGDSYTF.

In its sample, this clone was seen once. The DNA of the CDR3 is TGTGCCAGCAGTTACTCGGAGACAGGGTCTAACTATGGCTACACCTTC. Translation: CASSYSETGSNYGYTF. The chain combines TRBV6-6 with TRBJ1-2, with 7 bases matching TRBD1. V shed 0 bases, J shed 0 bases, and the junction held 4 bases outside the gene matches. Per the germline V gene, CDR1 is MNHNY and CDR2 is SVGAGI (reference sequence). The CDR3 length is 16 residues.

This chain links TRBV18 with TRBJ1-1; D is ambiguous. The V gene's germline CDR1 is KGHSH and CDR2 LQKENI. This CDR3 is built from 14 residues. V was trimmed by 5 bases and J by 2 bases, leaving 12 bases between them. The CDR3 loop reads CASSVGSPNTEAFF. Here the CDR3 DNA reads TGTGCCAGCTCAGTCGGCAGTCCAAACACTGAAGCTTTCTTT.

The chain links TRBV18 to TRBJ2-7; 8 bases are shared with TRBD2. V gave up 3 bases and J gave up 2 bases; unmatched junction bases: 3. Per the germline V gene, CDR1 is KGHSH and CDR2 is LQKENI. CDR3 size: 14 residues. CDR3 bases: TGTGCCAGCTCACCCGGGGGGGGCCCCTACGAGCAGTACTTC. It encodes CASSPGGGPYEQYF. The whole variable domain, filled in from reference TRBV18 and TRBJ2-7, reads NAGVMQNPRHLVRRRGQEARLRCSPMKGHSHVYWYRQLPEEGLKFMVYLQKENIIDESGMPKERFSAEFPKEGPSILRIQQVVRGDSAAYFCASSPGGGPYEQYFGPGTRLTVT.

The chain has TRBV29-1 and TRBJ1-1, with D unresolved. Trimming took off 4 bases at V and 4 bases at J, with 10 bases between the two ends. The CDR3 has 12 amino acids. CDR1 and CDR2 (germline): SQVTM, ANQGSEA. The CDR3 nucleotides read TGCAGCGTTGGCGGGTCGGGCACTGAAGCTTTCTTT. Translated, it gives CSVGGSGTEAFF.

This chain connects TRBV5-5 to TRBJ1-2; D is perhaps TRBD1 (5 bases). Germline assignment: CDR1 SGHKS and CDR2 YYEKEE (reference sequence). This CDR3 spans 13 amino acids. Trimming left V 2 bases short and J 7 bases short, with 12 bases between. For the CDR3, the DNA is TGTGCCAGCAGCTTCATCGGAACAGGTGGCTACACCTTC. This gives the protein CASSFIGTGGYTF.

J is TRBJ1-5 and V is TRBV2; D uncertain. This CDR3 region has 15 residues. The germline gives CDR1 SNHLY, CDR2 FYNNEI. The ends were cut back, 2 bases at V and 0 bases at J, with 8 bases in the middle. This CDR3 reads CASSENHPSNQPQHF. The CDR3 nucleotides are TGTGCCAGCAGTGAAAACCATCCTAGCAATCAGCCCCAGCATTTT.

The chain couples TRBV7-9 to TRBJ2-2; tentative D call: TRBD1 (5 bases). Germline CDR1 and CDR2: SEHNR and FQNEAQ (reference sequence). This CDR3 spans 15 amino acids. With 2 bases removed from V and 7 bases from J, the gap between germline ends came to 14 bases. CDR3 sequence (DNA): TGTGCCAGCAGCTTACTTCAGGGCATGAACGGGGAGCTGTTTTTT. Its protein product is CASSLLQGMNGELFF.

The rearrangement joins TRBV11-2 to TRBJ2-6; D remains ambiguous. The CDR3 has 16 residues. Per germline, CDR1 SGHAT and CDR2 FQNNGV. V dropped 1 base and J dropped 4 bases, with 11 bases sitting between them. The CDR3 spells CASSLAKFLGANVLTF. CDR3 sequence (DNA): TGTGCCAGCAGCTTAGCAAAATTCCTGGGGGCCAACGTCCTGACTTTC.

This clone was detected only once. The CDR3 sequence: CAIRTGTENEQFF. For the CDR3, the DNA is TGTGCCATCAGGACCGGGACTGAGAATGAGCAGTTCTTC. The V call is TRBV10-3, the J call TRBJ2-1; D possibly corresponds to TRBD2 (6 bases). The CDR3 spans 13 residues. CDR1 is ENHRY, CDR2 SYGVKD, per germline. V dropped 6 bases and J dropped 7 bases, with 13 bases sitting between them.

The chain uses TRBV5-1 and TRBJ1-2; D unresolved. Germline CDR1 SGHRS, CDR2 YFSETQ. The ends were cut back, 0 bases at V and 0 bases at J, with 6 bases in the middle. The CDR3 covers 14 residues. This CDR3 is CASSLAGANYGYTF. In DNA, the CDR3 is TGCGCCAGCAGCTTGGCCGGTGCTAACTATGGCTACACCTTC.

The rearrangement links TRBV7-9 to TRBJ2-3; tentative D call: TRBD1 (6 bases). The ends were cut back, 5 bases at V and 8 bases at J, with 20 bases in the middle. This CDR3 contains 15 residues. Germline CDR1 is SEHNR and CDR2 is FQNEAQ (reference sequence). CDR3 protein: CASSPSRDQGRTQYF. The DNA for the CDR3 is TGTGCCAGCAGCCCCAGTCGGGATCAGGGGCGTACGCAGTATTTT.

The CDR3 coding sequence is TGCAGCGTTGAAGATGGGGCTAGCGGGAGGGCTGCCTACAATGAGCAGTTCTTC. Its translation is CSVEDGASGRAAYNEQFF. The chain carries TRBV29-1 and TRBJ2-1, with 12 bases that match TRBD2. The CDR3 spans 18 residues. CDR1 and CDR2 (germline): SQVTM, ANQGSEA. V trimming: 0 bases; J trimming: 2 bases; junction bases outside the gene matches: 8.

The rearrangement joins TRBV4-2 to TRBJ2-4, with 7 bases identical to TRBD2. This CDR3 spans 15 amino acids. Per the germline V gene, CDR1 is LGHNA and CDR2 is YNFKEQ. The J segment lost 5 bases and the V segment lost 4 bases, leaving 8 bases of the junction unmatched. This CDR3 is CASSLAKTSQNIQYF. The CDR3 DNA reads as TGTGCCAGCAGCCTGGCCAAGACTAGCCAAAACATTCAGTACTTC.

The chain links TRBV7-9 to TRBJ1-5; D is undetermined. The CDR3 is made up of 15 amino acids. Germline CDR1 SEHNR, CDR2 FQNEAQ (reference sequence). V lost 0 bases, J lost 4 bases, and 10 bases lay in between. This CDR3 reads CASSLATDLNQPQHF. The CDR3 nucleotides are TGTGCCAGCAGCTTAGCCACAGACCTAAATCAGCCCCAGCATTTT.

The chain combines TRBV14 with TRBJ2-1; D not certain. Germline V lookup: CDR1 SGHDN, CDR2 FVKESK. With 5 bases removed from V and 1 base from J, the gap between germline ends came to 0 bases. The CDR3 covers 11 residues. This CDR3 reads CASSSYNEQFF. The CDR3 nucleotides read TGTGCCAGCAGCTCCTACAATGAGCAGTTCTTC.

The rearrangement joins TRBV5-4 to TRBJ1-2; 8 bases are a match to TRBD1. Germline trimming cut 4 bases from V and 4 bases from J; bases unmatched to any gene: 9. Germline values: CDR1 SGHNT, CDR2 YYREEE (reference sequence). This CDR3 spans 15 amino acids. The DNA for the CDR3 is TGTGCCAGCAGCGTCGACAGGGGAGACGTCTATGGCTACACCTTC. This codes for CASSVDRGDVYGYTF.